This T cell receptor (beta chain) was sequenced in a study of T cells generated in artificial thymic organoids. Concerning this clonotype itself: What it recognizes is unknown. Mismatch with germline at one junction end may stem from a read error.

Overall study results and limits: No Valpha or Vbeta usage skew appeared in organoid-derived T cells. Organoid-derived CD8 single positive T cells showed physiological TCR clonotype diversity.

Separate semi-nested PCRs amplified TCRalpha and TCRbeta libraries using constant-region reverse primers in TRAC or TRBC. TCRdb recomputed calls from the 5' RACE reads with MiXCR, one row per CDR3 protein. Of over 7,000 distinct CDR3 sequences detected, more than 20% appear once; the ten largest clones hold roughly 3%. CDR1 is SSHAT, CDR2 FNYEAQ, per germline (reference sequence). This CDR3 comprises 15 residues. The organoids combined MS5 murine stromal cells carrying human DLL1 with human hematopoietic stem and progenitor cells. Organoids were seeded with FACS-purified CD34+CD3- stem and progenitor cells depleted of residual T cells. FACS isolated CD3+TCRαβ+CD8 single positive T cells before RNA extraction. RNA was purified from about 40,000 to 200,000 sorted cells per sample.

This clonotype was obtained from a human donor who gave cord blood stem cells for thymic organoid culture, a cardiac surgery patient who gave postnatal thymus, or a blood donor (not recorded which). The source material was naive CD8+ T cells grown in artificial thymic organoids from cord blood stem and progenitor cells. Subset described: CD3+TCRalphabeta+CD8SP T cells; for blood, CD45RO-CCR7+ naive CD8+ T cells. The genes are TRBV7-7 and TRBJ2-2, with D possibly matching TRBD1 (5 bases). The CDR3 DNA is TGTGCTAGCAGCTTAGGCAGGGAAGGAACCGGGGAGCTGTTTTTT. Amino acids: CASSLGREGTGELFF.